These T cell receptor beta chains were read from a single sample in a study of T cells in tumors after PD-1 blockade. Assay: immunoSEQ multiplex PCR; the TCRdb copy retains only in-frame clones and omits some. The sample lists around 50,000 clones, 70% to 85% occurring once. Sequences were derived from PBMCs, sampled before anti-PD-1 therapy. Receptors were obtained from a human donor with advanced basal cell or squamous cell carcinoma (not recorded which). Both conserved end residues are part of each CDR3. A D gene is named only where the DNA matches it firmly. The size field is filled for only some rows; it gives once, few, many or a size class.

cdr3_aa,cdr3_nt,j_call,d_call,clone_size,v_call
CAITPGAYTDTQYF,TGTGCCATCACCCCCGGGGCCTACACAGATACGCAGTATTTT,TRBJ2-3,-,-,TRBV10-3
CASSLARDLRETQYF,TGCGCCAGCAGCTTGGCGCGGGATCTCAGGGAGACCCAGTACTTC,TRBJ2-5,-,-,TRBV5-1
CASSVSETQYF,TGTGCCAGCAGCGTCTCAGAGACCCAGTACTTC,TRBJ2-5,-,-,TRBV9
CASSHGGSTDTQYF,TGTGCCAGCAGCCACGGAGGGAGCACAGATACGCAGTATTTT,TRBJ2-3,-,-,TRBV3-1/TRBV3-2
CASSEGRGRDEQFF,TGTGCCAGCAGTGAAGGTAGAGGCCGGGATGAGCAGTTCTTC,TRBJ2-1,-,-,TRBV6-1
CASSASQGPQHF,TGTGCCAGCAGTGCATCGCAGGGGCCCCAGCATTTT,TRBJ1-5,-,-,TRBV28
CASSIPGTGNTEAFF,TGTGCCAGTAGTATCCCAGGGACAGGGAACACTGAAGCTTTCTTT,TRBJ1-1,TRBD1,-,TRBV19
CASSINSGLQETQYF,TGCGCCAGCAGTATTAATAGCGGATTACAAGAGACCCAGTACTTC,TRBJ2-5,-,-,TRBV5-1
CASRSGTGVILRNSPLHF,TGTGCCAGCAGGTCCGGGACAGGGGTTATCCTCCGGAATTCACCCCTCCACTTT,TRBJ1-6,TRBD1,-,TRBV27
CASSLGRTGSYEQYF,TGTGCCAGTAGCCTCGGTCGTACGGGCTCCTACGAGCAGTACTTC,TRBJ2-7,-,-,TRBV19
CASTVAGEVADTQYF,TGTGCCAGCACCGTAGCGGGAGAGGTCGCAGATACGCAGTATTTT,TRBJ2-3,TRBD2,medium-sized,TRBV7-9
CASSDSAIRQYF,TGTGCCAGCAGTGATTCCGCAATAAGGCAGTACTTC,TRBJ2-7,-,once,TRBV2
CASSYWTSGTPYNEQFF,TGTGCCAGCAGCTATTGGACTAGCGGGACTCCCTACAATGAGCAGTTCTTC,TRBJ2-1,TRBD2,-,TRBV11-3
CASSPPEGAFGKNIQYF,TGTGCCAGCTCACCACCGGAGGGGGCCTTCGGCAAAAACATTCAGTACTTC,TRBJ2-4,-,-,TRBV18
CAQTLPLGNF,TGTGCCCAAACACTCCCCCTGGGCAACTTC,TRBJ2-4,-,-,TRBV24-1
CASSSGQSSHSPLHF,TGTGCCAGCAGCAGCGGCCAGAGCTCGCATTCACCCCTCCACTTT,TRBJ1-6,-,-,TRBV11-1
CASRESTNTGELFF,TGTGCCAGTAGGGAGTCCACGAACACCGGGGAGCTGTTTTTT,TRBJ2-2,-,-,TRBV2
CASSGKDRDANSPLHF,TGTGCCAGCTCAGGGAAAGACCGGGACGCCAATTCACCCCTCCACTTT,TRBJ1-6,-,medium-sized,TRBV18
CASSSPRGFSGANVLTF,TGTGCCAGCAGCTCCCCCCGCGGGTTCTCTGGGGCCAACGTCCTGACTTTC,TRBJ2-6,-,-,TRBV7-9
CSATESQGFTGLDEQYF,TGCAGTGCTACTGAATCACAGGGGTTTACAGGCCTTGACGAGCAGTACTTC,TRBJ2-7,TRBD1,-,TRBV20-1
CASSSRTGGGSGANVLTF,TGCGCCAGCAGCTCTAGGACAGGGGGCGGCTCTGGGGCCAATGTCCTGACTTTC,TRBJ2-6,TRBD1,once,TRBV5-1
CASSFGRLAGAYEQYF,TGTGCCAGCAGCTTCGGGAGACTAGCGGGGGCCTACGAGCAGTACTTC,TRBJ2-7,TRBD2,few,TRBV7-9
CASSDDPDRAHGYTF,TGTGCCAGCAGTGACGACCCGGACAGGGCTCATGGCTACACCTTC,TRBJ1-2,TRBD1,-,TRBV6-4
CASSLGAEYYEQYF,TGTGCCAGCAGCTTAGGGGCTGAGTACTACGAGCAGTACTTC,TRBJ2-7,-,-,TRBV7-2
CASSPGNQGGRTYEQYF,TGTGCCAGCTCACCCGGGAATCAGGGCGGGCGAACCTACGAGCAGTACTTC,TRBJ2-7,-,-,TRBV18
CSVGLAGTDTQYF,TGCAGCGTCGGACTAGCGGGCACAGATACGCAGTATTTT,TRBJ2-3,TRBD2,-,TRBV29-1
CASSLGGSGGEQYF,TGTGCCAGCAGCTTAGGGGGCAGTGGGGGCGAGCAGTACTTC,TRBJ2-7,-,once,TRBV7-6
CASNSLREGYEQYF,TGTGCCAGCAACTCGCTCCGGGAGGGCTACGAGCAGTACTTC,TRBJ2-7,TRBD2,few,TRBV5-6
CASSLDSSGGPDGYTF,TGTGCCAGCAGCTTAGATTCGTCAGGGGGCCCGGATGGCTACACCTTC,TRBJ1-2,TRBD1,-,TRBV11-3
CATSERDYQETQYF,TGTGCCACCAGTGAGCGGGACTACCAAGAGACCCAGTACTTC,TRBJ2-5,-,-,TRBV24-1
CASSPFETSGSSYEQYF,TGCGCCAGCAGCCCTTTCGAGACTAGCGGGAGTTCCTACGAGCAGTACTTC,TRBJ2-7,TRBD2,-,TRBV4-1
CASSPPWSGRAGNTGELFF,TGTGCCAGCAGCCCGCCGTGGAGCGGGAGGGCCGGGAACACCGGGGAGCTGTTTTTT,TRBJ2-2,TRBD2,-,TRBV5-6
CASSQVGPGQFPYNEQFF,TGTGCCAGCAGCCAAGTAGGTCCGGGCCAATTCCCCTACAATGAGCAGTTCTTC,TRBJ2-1,-,-,TRBV3-1/TRBV3-2
CASRRGTENEKLFF,TGTGCCAGCAGAAGAGGGACGGAAAATGAAAAACTGTTTTTT,TRBJ1-4,-,-,TRBV6-5
CASRPLRGSNTGELFF,TGTGCCAGCAGGCCCCTACGGGGAAGTAACACCGGGGAGCTGTTTTTT,TRBJ2-2,-,-,TRBV28
CASSLVGVGSTDTQYF,TGCGCCAGCAGCCTGGTGGGAGTAGGGTCCACAGATACGCAGTATTTT,TRBJ2-3,-,-,TRBV5-1
CASRGGINEQFF,TGTGCCAGCCGAGGGGGTATCAATGAGCAGTTCTTC,TRBJ2-1,-,-,TRBV28
CATSSAGMNTEAFF,TGTGCCACCAGCAGTGCAGGGATGAACACTGAAGCTTTCTTT,TRBJ1-1,-,-,TRBV15
CASRSAENLNDEQFF,TGCGCGTCCCGGTCAGCGGAAAATCTAAACGACGAGCAGTTCTTC,TRBJ2-1,-,-,TRBV29-1
CASSDEKTAGLAKNIQYF,TGTGCCAGCAGTGACGAAAAGACGGCAGGACTAGCCAAAAACATTCAGTACTTC,TRBJ2-4,-,-,TRBV2
CASSTTGTLGTEAFF,TGTGCCAGCAGCACCACCGGGACCCTCGGCACTGAAGCTTTCTTT,TRBJ1-1,-,-,TRBV27
CASSLAPTSDEQFF,TGTGCCAGCAGCTTAGCGCCGACTAGTGATGAGCAGTTCTTC,TRBJ2-1,-,-,TRBV7-6
CASSPQKDRGLNTEAFF,TGTGCCAGCAGCCCTCAGAAGGACAGGGGTTTGAACACTGAAGCTTTCTTT,TRBJ1-1,TRBD1,-,TRBV6-2/TRBV6-3
CATYRGANYGYTF,TGTGCCACATACAGGGGAGCTAACTATGGCTACACCTTC,TRBJ1-2,TRBD1,-,TRBV28
CASRWTSGREFF,TGTGCCAGCAGGTGGACTAGCGGGAGGGAGTTCTTC,TRBJ2-1,TRBD2,-,TRBV12-3/TRBV12-4
CATRGVSDTQYF,TGTGCCACCCGCGGGGTTTCTGATACGCAGTATTTT,TRBJ2-3,-,-,TRBV10-3
CASSTSLGYEQYF,TGTGCCAGCAGCACTTCCCTGGGGTACGAGCAGTACTTC,TRBJ2-7,-,-,TRBV2
CASSDGGYGGQPQHF,TGTGCCAGCAGTGATGGAGGGTATGGGGGTCAGCCCCAGCATTTT,TRBJ1-5,-,-,TRBV2
CASSLVGGGGNQPQHF,TGTGCCAGCAGCTTAGTTGGGGGCGGCGGCAATCAGCCCCAGCATTTT,TRBJ1-5,-,-,TRBV7-8
CASSPYGEKLFF,TGTGCCAGCAGCCCGTACGGTGAAAAACTGTTTTTT,TRBJ1-4,-,-,TRBV11-1
CASSLSGTGELFF,TGTGCCAGCAGCTTATCAGGAACCGGGGAGCTGTTTTTT,TRBJ2-2,-,-,TRBV7-6